The rows below give T cell receptor beta chains drawn from one sample of a study of T cell changes during pregnancy in multiple sclerosis. Sequenced by immunoSEQ multiplex PCR; TCRdb stores in-frame clones only, minus some. The table lists some 68,000 clones, around 92% of them singletons. Sequences were derived from peripheral blood, sampled in the second trimester of pregnancy. The receptors were gathered from a female donor in good health, enrolled as a control in a pregnancy study. Both conserved end residues are part of each CDR3. Each record gives: clone size, J gene, V gene, D gene, CDR3 DNA, CDR3 protein. A D gene is named only where the DNA matches it firmly. Only some rows state a clone size, as once, few, many or a class for expanded clones.

clone_size: NA
j_call: TRBJ2-1
v_call: TRBV5-5
d_call: NA
cdr3_nt: TGTGCCAGCAGCTTGGGGACTACCTACAATGAGCAGTTCTTC
cdr3_aa: CASSLGTTYNEQFF

clone_size: NA
j_call: TRBJ2-1
v_call: TRBV6-5
d_call: TRBD2
cdr3_nt: TGTGCCAGCAGTTTTGGACTAGCGGGCCACAATGAGCAGTTCTTC
cdr3_aa: CASSFGLAGHNEQFF

clone_size: NA
j_call: TRBJ1-1
v_call: TRBV7-9
d_call: NA
cdr3_nt: TGTGCCAGCAGCTTAGTGTGGCGGGGGACGAACACTGAAGCTTTCTTT
cdr3_aa: CASSLVWRGTNTEAFF

clone_size: few
j_call: TRBJ2-7
v_call: TRBV9
d_call: NA
cdr3_nt: TGTGCCAGCAGCCTCACGGGACTTGTCGGCGAGCAGTACTTC
cdr3_aa: CASSLTGLVGEQYF

clone_size: few
j_call: TRBJ1-1
v_call: TRBV25-1
d_call: NA
cdr3_nt: TGTGCCAGCAGTGAATGGGTTCCCCCGACAGAGACTGAAGCTTTCTTT
cdr3_aa: CASSEWVPPTETEAFF

clone_size: NA
j_call: TRBJ2-1
v_call: TRBV27
d_call: TRBD2
cdr3_nt: TGTGCCAGCAGTTCGGGCGGGGGCTCCTACAATGAGCAGTTCTTC
cdr3_aa: CASSSGGGSYNEQFF

clone_size: NA
j_call: TRBJ1-2
v_call: TRBV21-1
d_call: NA
cdr3_nt: TGTGCCAGCAGCAACGGTCCCTCAATCTATGGCTACACCTTC
cdr3_aa: CASSNGPSIYGYTF

clone_size: NA
j_call: TRBJ2-1
v_call: TRBV11-2
d_call: NA
cdr3_nt: TGTGCCAGCAGCCCCCCAGATAATGAGCAGTTCTTC
cdr3_aa: CASSPPDNEQFF

clone_size: NA
j_call: TRBJ2-7
v_call: TRBV5-1
d_call: NA
cdr3_nt: TGCGCCAGCAGCCTCGACAGGACCTACGAGCAGTACTTC
cdr3_aa: CASSLDRTYEQYF

clone_size: NA
j_call: TRBJ2-7
v_call: TRBV7-2
d_call: NA
cdr3_nt: TGTGCCAGCAGCTTAGGGGGGGACCTAAGCGAGCAGTACTTC
cdr3_aa: CASSLGGDLSEQYF

clone_size: NA
j_call: TRBJ2-1
v_call: TRBV5-8
d_call: TRBD2
cdr3_nt: TGTGCCAGCAGCCTCCACGGGACTAGCGCCGAGCAGTTCTTC
cdr3_aa: CASSLHGTSAEQFF

clone_size: NA
j_call: TRBJ2-1
v_call: TRBV6-4
d_call: TRBD2
cdr3_nt: TGTGCCAGCAGTGAAGCTAGCGGGAAAGGGTACAATGAGCAGTTCTTC
cdr3_aa: CASSEASGKGYNEQFF

clone_size: NA
j_call: TRBJ2-2
v_call: TRBV10-3
d_call: TRBD1
cdr3_nt: TGTGCCATCAGTGGGACAGGCCCCGACACCGGGGAGCTGTTTTTT
cdr3_aa: CAISGTGPDTGELFF

clone_size: few
j_call: TRBJ2-2
v_call: TRBV19
d_call: TRBD2
cdr3_nt: TGTGCCACTCGGCCGGGACTAGCGGGAGGGACCGGGGAGCTGTTTTTT
cdr3_aa: CATRPGLAGGTGELFF

clone_size: NA
j_call: TRBJ2-1
v_call: TRBV4-3
d_call: TRBD2
cdr3_nt: TGCGCCAGCAGCCAAGAGAAGACTAGCGGGAGTAACGATCGGGACAATGAGCAGTTCTTC
cdr3_aa: CASSQEKTSGSNDRDNEQFF

clone_size: NA
j_call: TRBJ1-5
v_call: TRBV10-3
d_call: NA
cdr3_nt: TGTGCCATCAGTGATAGCGGGAGGGGCGTACAGCCCCAGCATTTT
cdr3_aa: CAISDSGRGVQPQHF

clone_size: NA
j_call: TRBJ2-3
v_call: TRBV29-1
d_call: NA
cdr3_nt: TGCAGCGTTGGGGAGGCCGGCGCCACAGATACGCAGTATTTT
cdr3_aa: CSVGEAGATDTQYF

clone_size: NA
j_call: TRBJ1-1
v_call: TRBV19
d_call: NA
cdr3_nt: TGTGCCAGCCACGAAGGGGGGGACTGGCCCGAAGCTTTCTTT
cdr3_aa: CASHEGGDWPEAFF

clone_size: NA
j_call: TRBJ1-6
v_call: TRBV4-2
d_call: NA
cdr3_nt: TGTGCCAGCAGCGGTGGGGGCGAGCATTCACCCCTCCACTTT
cdr3_aa: CASSGGGEHSPLHF

clone_size: few
j_call: TRBJ1-6
v_call: TRBV6-4
d_call: TRBD1
cdr3_nt: TGTGCCAGCAGTGCTGACAGGGGCGGCGGTTCACCCCTCCACTTT
cdr3_aa: CASSADRGGGSPLHF